Sequencing of this TCR beta chain was carried out in a study of OX40 agonist ivuxolimab in advanced cancers. Across the whole study: Patients in dose escalation had liver, melanoma, kidney or head and neck cancers. The study's findings and limits: Relative to CD4+, CD8+ T cells held more expanded clones on average. At doses 0.1 to 3.0 mg/kg, CD4+ and CD8+ clones expanded. Some nonresponders also had low normalized T-cell clonal expansion.

Produced via immunoSEQ multiplex PCR; TCRdb's table is partial and in-frame only. The table includes roughly 14,000 clones, about 80% detected once. Germline lookup yields CDR1 MNHEY and CDR2 SMNVEV (reference sequence). Trimming removed 4 bases from V and 2 bases from J, with 15 bases in between. CDR3 length: 15 residues. The sample holds one count of this clone. As yet, its antigen is unknown. This sequence originates from an adult with an advanced solid tumor such as melanoma, head and neck, liver or kidney cancer. The sample here was CD4+ or CD8+ T cells sorted from blood, taken in a trial of the OX40 agonist ivuxolimab. The rearrangement joins TRBV27 to TRBJ2-7, with D perhaps TRBD1 or TRBD2 (5 bases each). CDR3 DNA: TGTGCCAGCAGTTCCCGTTTGGGGGTTCCCTACGAGCAGTACTTC. Encoded protein: CASSSRLGVPYEQYF.